The rows below give T cell receptor beta chains drawn from one sample of a study of T-cell reconstitution after alpha-beta-depleted transplantation in children. TCRdb called the PCR reads again in MiXCR, with one record for every CDR3 protein. Among about 100,000 distinct CDR3 sequences, over 6% were seen once, and the ten largest hold less than 20%. This material consisted of PBMCs, taken before TCRalphabeta/CD19-depleted stem cell transplant. These receptors were taken from a boy between 2 and 10 years old with acute lymphoblastic leukemia, due to receive a stem cell transplant. Both conserved end residues are part of each CDR3. The D gene is left open where the match is weak. Rows may omit the clone size; those that give it use once, few, many or a size class.

d_call j_call v_call clone_size cdr3_nt cdr3_aa
. TRBJ1-5 TRBV7-2 few TGTGCCAGCAGCTTAATTGGACAGCAATATAGCAATCAGCCCCAGCATTTT CASSLIGQQYSNQPQHF
. TRBJ2-2 TRBV27 medium-sized TGTGCCACTGAGAGCACCGGGGAGCTGTTTTTT CATESTGELFF
. TRBJ1-2 TRBV10-3 few TGTGCCATCAGTGAGTCGACTCGGGGGTTTGGCTACACCTTC CAISESTRGFGYTF
. TRBJ2-3 TRBV3-1 many TGTGCCAGCAGTCCCCTTCGAGATACGCAGTATTTT CASSPLRDTQYF
. TRBJ2-3 TRBV4-3 . TGCGCCAGCAGCCAAGATCTGGGGGGTCGACGCACAGATACGCAGTATTTT CASSQDLGGRRTDTQYF
. TRBJ2-1 TRBV20-1 . TGCAGTGCTAGAGAATTCCAGACTAGTTACGTCGATGAGCAGTTCTTC CSAREFQTSYVDEQFF
. TRBJ2-3 TRBV20-1 many TGCAGTGCTAGAGATCAGGGACTTCCCCCTGGAGATACGCAGTATTTT CSARDQGLPPGDTQYF
. TRBJ1-2 TRBV4-2 few TGTGCCAGCAGCCATCAGTGGGAGAGTGGTGGCTACACCTTC CASSHQWESGGYTF
TRBD1 TRBJ1-5 TRBV20-1 many TGCAGTGCTAGACAGGGGGCGGATATGCAGCCCCAGCATTTT CSARQGADMQPQHF
TRBD1 TRBJ1-5 TRBV19 few TGTGCCAGTTCACAGGGGGCTAACTATCAGCCCCAGCATTTT CASSQGANYQPQHF
. TRBJ2-1 TRBV11-1 few TGTGCCAGCAGCTTAGCTGGATCCAGACAGCAGTTATTC CASSLAGSRQQLF
TRBD1 TRBJ2-7 TRBV27 . TGTGCCAGCAGGGGGACAGCCAGCTACGAGCAGTACTTC CASRGTASYEQYF
TRBD2 TRBJ2-1 TRBV9 . TGTGCCAGCAGCGTAGCTCTAGCGGGGGGCAATTACAATGAGCAGTTCTTC CASSVALAGGNYNEQFF
TRBD2 TRBJ2-6 TRBV18 . TGTGCCAGCTCATCATGGACTAGCGGGGCTGGGGCCAACGTCCTGACTTTC CASSSWTSGAGANVLTF
. TRBJ1-1 TRBV28 many TGTGCCAGCAGTTTACGGGGGGGGACTGAAGCTTTCTTT CASSLRGGTEAFF
. TRBJ2-5 TRBV29-1 many TGCAGCGTTGACACCCAGTACTTC CSVDTQYF
TRBD2 TRBJ2-3 TRBV9 many TGTGCCAGCAGCGTAGGGAGTCTCGGCGGGGGGCACACAGATACGCAGTATTTT CASSVGSLGGGHTDTQYF
. TRBJ1-5 TRBV20-1 many TGCAGTGCTTCCCAGCTCAATCAGCCCCAGCATTTT CSASQLNQPQHF
. TRBJ2-3 TRBV6-4 few TGTGCCAGCAGTGAGAGGGGGGGCCCAGATACGCAGTATTTT CASSERGGPDTQYF
. TRBJ2-5 TRBV20-1 many TGCAGTGTAGGAGCAAGGGCCCAAGAGACCCAGTACTTC CSVGARAQETQYF
. TRBJ2-2 TRBV7-9 many TGTGCCAGCGGCCCTACAGGGTTAAGTACCGGGGAGCTGTTTTTT CASGPTGLSTGELFF
. TRBJ1-5 TRBV2 . TGTGCCAGCAGTGATTGGGGGGCGAGCAATCAGCCCCAGCATTTT CASSDWGASNQPQHF
TRBD1 TRBJ1-1 TRBV12-3/TRBV12-4 few TGTGCCAGCAGTTCCCAGACAGGGGGGGTTTCAAACACTGAAGCTTTCTTT CASSSQTGGVSNTEAFF
. TRBJ1-2 TRBV5-5 few TGTGCCAGCAGCTTAGGGGGAGGCTATGGCTACACCTTC CASSLGGGYGYTF
TRBD1 TRBJ2-3 TRBV6-1 many TGTGCCAGCAGTCGACATACAGGGGGGAGAGGAGATACGCAGTATTTT CASSRHTGGRGDTQYF
. TRBJ2-3 TRBV5-1 few TGCGCCAGCAGCTTGACCCCAGGGCGAGGCACAGATACGCAGTATTTT CASSLTPGRGTDTQYF
TRBD2 TRBJ2-3 TRBV20-1 . TGCAGTGCCCCACTAGCGGGGGGGCGAACAGATACGCAGTATTTT CSAPLAGGRTDTQYF
. TRBJ1-1 TRBV7-2 few TGTGCCAGCAGCTTAGCCATAGGCGTGAACACTGAAGCTTTCTTT CASSLAIGVNTEAFF
. TRBJ2-7 TRBV12-3/TRBV12-4 many TGTGCCAGCAGTTTAAGGCAGGGTAGGTCCGAGCAGTACTTC CASSLRQGRSEQYF
TRBD1 TRBJ1-2 TRBV5-6 . TGTGCCAGCAGCCCCTCATGGACAGGGGTCCACAACTATGGCTACACCTTC CASSPSWTGVHNYGYTF
. TRBJ1-3 TRBV9 few TGTGCCAGCAGCGTAGCTACGGGAGGTTACGGAAACACCATATATTTT CASSVATGGYGNTIYF
TRBD1 TRBJ2-4 TRBV12-3/TRBV12-4 many TGTGCCAGCAGTCCACAGGGGGCCAAAAACATTCAGTACTTC CASSPQGAKNIQYF
. TRBJ1-1 TRBV20-1 many TGCAGTGCTAGAGATGCAGGGGAGGGCACTGAAGCTTTCTTT CSARDAGEGTEAFF
TRBD2 TRBJ2-5 TRBV4-3 . TGCGCCAGCAGCCAAGGGCGGGGGGGGAAGGAGACCCAGTACTTC CASSQGRGGKETQYF
. TRBJ1-2 TRBV11-1 many TGTGCCAGCAGCCCCCCCGGGGGCGAAGGCTACACCTTC CASSPPGGEGYTF
TRBD1 TRBJ1-1 TRBV6-1 . TGTGCCAGCAGTAGTTTTACAGGGGGAGTAAACACTGAAGCTTTCTTT CASSSFTGGVNTEAFF
TRBD2 TRBJ2-3 TRBV7-2 few TGTGCCAGCACCCCCGGGGGGGGAAGGGATAGTGCAGATACGCAGTATTTT CASTPGGGRDSADTQYF
. TRBJ1-1 TRBV29-1 many TGCAGCGTTGGGGTGCTCACTGAAGCTTTCTTT CSVGVLTEAFF
TRBD2 TRBJ2-5 TRBV5-1 few TGCGCCAGCAGCTCAGGACTAGCGGTTCAAGAGACCCAGTACTTC CASSSGLAVQETQYF
TRBD2 TRBJ2-5 TRBV4-1 few TGCGCCAGCAGCCAAGGACTAGCGGGGGAAGAGACCCAGTACTTC CASSQGLAGEETQYF
TRBD1 TRBJ1-5 TRBV20-1 many TGCAGTGCTAGGGCACCGGGACAGGGGTATCAGCCCCAGCATTTT CSARAPGQGYQPQHF
TRBD2 TRBJ2-7 TRBV5-1 many TGCGCCAGCAGCTTAATAGCGGGGACCTACGAGCAGTACTTC CASSLIAGTYEQYF
TRBD1 TRBJ1-4 TRBV12-3/TRBV12-4 many TGTGCCAGCAGCTTAGGGACAGGGGGCGAAAAACTGTTTTTT CASSLGTGGEKLFF
TRBD2 TRBJ2-7 TRBV7-6 . TGTGCCAGCAGCCCCCCGAGGGGGTCGGGGGGGCCCTACGAGCAGTACTTC CASSPPRGSGGPYEQYF
. TRBJ1-4 TRBV20-1 many TGCAGTACGGAGGAGAATGAAAAACTGTTTTTT CSTEENEKLFF
. TRBJ1-1 TRBV9 few TGTGCCAGCAGCGTACAACAGAACACTGAAGCTTTCTTT CASSVQQNTEAFF
. TRBJ2-3 TRBV4-2 many TGTGCCAGCAGCCAAGCCCTAGCTTCAGATACGCAGTATTTT CASSQALASDTQYF
. TRBJ2-3 TRBV28 many TGTGCCAGCAGTTTCCCCACGGTACGCACAGATACGCAGTATTTT CASSFPTVRTDTQYF
TRBD2 TRBJ2-7 TRBV15 few TGTGCCACCAGCTCAGCGGCTGCGGGGGGACCCTACGAGCAGTACTTC CATSSAAAGGPYEQYF
. TRBJ1-5 TRBV3-1 . TGTGCCAGCAGCCAAGGGAATAGCAATCAGCCCCAGCATTTT CASSQGNSNQPQHF
. TRBJ1-1 TRBV5-1 many TGCGCCAGCAAAACAGGGATGAACACTGAAGCTTTCTTT CASKTGMNTEAFF
. TRBJ1-6 TRBV9 . TGTGCCAGCAGCGGCGAGGGACGATCACCCCTCCACTTT CASSGEGRSPLHF
TRBD2 TRBJ2-7 TRBV7-2 few TGTGCCAGCAGCGCCGGGACTAGTTTTTACGAGCAGTACTTC CASSAGTSFYEQYF